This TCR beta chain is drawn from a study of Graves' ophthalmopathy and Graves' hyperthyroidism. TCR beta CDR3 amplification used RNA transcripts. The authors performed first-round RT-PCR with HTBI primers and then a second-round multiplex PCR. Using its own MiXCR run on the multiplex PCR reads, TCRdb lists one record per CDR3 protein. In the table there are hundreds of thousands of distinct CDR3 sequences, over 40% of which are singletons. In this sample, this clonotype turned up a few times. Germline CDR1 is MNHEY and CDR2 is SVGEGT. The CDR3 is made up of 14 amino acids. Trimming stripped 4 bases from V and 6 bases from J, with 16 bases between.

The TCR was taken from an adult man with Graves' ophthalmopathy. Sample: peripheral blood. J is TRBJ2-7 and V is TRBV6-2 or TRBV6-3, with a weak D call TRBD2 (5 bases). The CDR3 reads CASSSTTLRGEQYF. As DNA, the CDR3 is TGTGCCAGCAGTTCTACCACTCTCCGGGGCGAGCAGTACTTC.